The 14 T cell receptor beta chains given below trace back to one sample, sequenced in a study of T cell clonality in common variable immunodeficiency. Study results and caveats: In common variable immunodeficiency, TCR beta chains reportedly carried fewer deletions and N-nucleotide insertions.

Libraries were prepared by immunoSEQ multiplex PCR; TCRdb keeps only in-frame clonotypes and omits some of them. The sample includes 30,000 to 35,000 clones, none of them occurring once. These receptors' targets are unknown. Material for sequencing was peripheral blood mononuclear cells. The receptors originated from a human donor with common variable immunodeficiency.

On this clone: The CDR3 extends 3 residues past the end of the read, so its final part is completed from the germline J gene. The rearrangement uses TRBV19 and TRBJ2-7; tentative D call: TRBD1 (6 bases). The CDR3 has 14 amino acids. Trimming took 8 bases from V and 5 from J, leaving 19 bases between them. Germline V gene data show CDR1 as LNHDA and CDR2 as SQIVND (reference sequence). The CDR3 bases that were read are TGTGCCAGTGGAGCCCCCGGGACATTAAACGAG. Its protein is CASGAPGTLNE. The complete CDR3 reads CASGAPGTLNEQYF.

As for this clone: The CDR3 is cut off 3 residues early in the read; its end comes from the germline J gene. The chain joins TRBV6-2 or TRBV6-3 to TRBJ1-3, with 7 bases that match TRBD1. CDR3 size: 16 residues. CDR1 and CDR2 from the germline V gene are MNHEY and SVGEGT. The V and J ends lost 0 bases and 1 base, in that order; junction bases with no gene match: 3. The part of the CDR3 DNA that was read is TGTGCCAGCAGTTACTCCCCGGGACAGTCTGGAAACACC. It translates to CASSYSPGQSGNT. The whole CDR3 protein is CASSYSPGQSGNTIYF.

This clone was recorded at least ten times. The read ends 3 residues early relative to the CDR3; the germline J gene fills the gap. The genes are TRBV6-2 or TRBV6-3 and TRBJ2-3; TRBD2 matches at 12 bases. Germline assignment: CDR1 MNHEY and CDR2 SVGEGT. Losses at the gene ends were 6 bases for V and 5 bases for J; bases not matched to a gene: 12. CDR3 length: 17 residues. CDR3 region: CASSRRAPSGRGDTQYF. CDR3 DNA (partial): TGTGCCAGCAGCCGGAGGGCCCCTAGCGGGAGGGGAGATACG.

Ten or more counts support this clone. The CDR3 end lies 3 residues beyond the end of the read and is filled in from the germline J gene. The chain is built from TRBV19 and TRBJ2-7; 14 bases line up with TRBD2. J lost 6 bases, V lost 3 bases, and 19 bases had no gene match. Germline V CDR1 and CDR2: LNHDA, SQIVND (reference sequence). CDR3 length: 20 residues. Partial CDR3 DNA: TGTGCCAGTAGTATGGGAACGGGACAGCCGGGACTAGCGGGAGTTGGCGAG. Its translation: CASSMGTGQPGLAGVGE. The whole CDR3 reads CASSMGTGQPGLAGVGEQYF.

With regard to this clone: Read data end 3 residues before the CDR3 end; the end is taken from the germline J gene. The chain couples TRBV19 to TRBJ1-4; D call uncertain. CDR3 length: 14 residues. The V gene lost 8 bases and the J gene lost 7 bases, with 17 bases spanning the gap. Germline V CDR1 and CDR2: LNHDA, SQIVND (reference sequence). The CDR3 region is CASQVHEFGEKLFF. CDR3 DNA (partial): TGTGCCAGTCAGGTACACGAGTTTGGTGAAAAA.

A few counts support this clone. The read falls 3 residues short of the CDR3 end, and the missing part is taken from the germline J gene. This chain connects TRBV2 to TRBJ2-3; D is uncertain. Germline loops: CDR1 SNHLY, CDR2 FYNNEI. This CDR3 has 13 amino acids. V was cut by 1 base and J by 6 bases, with 8 bases left in between. The CDR3 protein is CASSEGSGDTQYF. CDR3 bases read: TGTGCCAGCAGTGAAGGTTCCGGGGATACG.

This clone was counted a few times. CDR3 bases read: TGTGCCAGCAGCATACAGGGGGCCGGGCAGCCC. It is translated as CASSIQGAGQP. The full CDR3 sequence reads CASSIQGAGQPQHF. The rearrangement uses TRBV5-6 and TRBJ1-5, with TRBD1 identical over 9 bases. The read halts 3 residues ahead of the CDR3 end, with the missing end drawn from the germline J gene. This CDR3 has 14 residues. CDR1 SGHDT and CDR2 YYEEEE come from the germline V gene. V trimming: 4 bases; J trimming: 7 bases; junction bases outside the gene matches: 6.

This clone was seen ten or more times. The read ends 3 residues before the CDR3 terminus; that terminus is restored from the germline J gene. The chain is built from TRBV12-3 or TRBV12-4 and TRBJ1-6; possibly TRBD1 for D (5 bases). The CDR3 length is 15 residues. Trimming removed 2 bases at V and 9 bases at J, with 14 bases between. The part of the CDR3 DNA that was read is TGTGCCAGCAGTTTAACGTCGTGGGGGGGTTCACCC. Its translation is CASSLTSWGGSP. The full CDR3 protein is CASSLTSWGGSPLHF.

This clone was counted between two and nine times. The DNA ends 3 residues before the CDR3 does, and the rest of the CDR3 is filled in from the germline J gene. The chain employs TRBV19 and TRBJ2-7; 8 bases are a match to TRBD1. V lost 3 bases and J lost 4; bases outside the gene matches: 2. The germline gives CDR1 LNHDA, CDR2 SQIVND (reference sequence). CDR3 length: 13 amino acids. The sequenced CDR3 bases are TGTGCCAGTAGTATTAACAGGGGGTACGAG. Translation: CASSINRGYE. The whole CDR3 protein is CASSINRGYEQYF.

This clone has at least ten counts. The read is 3 residues too short to cover the CDR3 end, so that end is filled in from the germline J gene. The J gene is TRBJ1-2, the V gene TRBV11-2; D uncertain. Trimming stripped 2 bases from V and 1 base from J, with 8 bases between. The CDR3 is 14 amino acids. CDR1 is SGHAT, CDR2 FQNNGV, per germline. The CDR3 here is CASSLIGLNYGYTF. Partial CDR3 DNA: TGTGCCAGCAGCTTAATCGGACTTAACTATGGC.

In its sample, this clone was seen a few times. Read sequence stops 3 residues before the CDR3 end, and the germline J gene provides the missing end. The rearrangement joins TRBV20-1 to TRBJ1-5, with 9 bases fitting TRBD1. V trimming: 5 bases; J trimming: 4 bases; junction bases outside the gene matches: 9. CDR3 length: 15 residues. Germline assignment: CDR1 DFQATT and CDR2 SNEGSKA (reference sequence). CDR3 bases read: TGCAGTGCTTGGGTGGGACAGGGATGGAATCAGCCC. Residues: CSAWVGQGWNQP. The CDR3, in full, reads CSAWVGQGWNQPQHF.

By sample share, this clone is medium-sized (0.01 to 0.1%). The read comes to an end 3 residues before the CDR3 does, leaving the germline J gene to fill in the end. The chain couples TRBV28 to TRBJ1-2, with a tentative D call TRBD1 (6 bases). The CDR3 covers 16 residues. The germline V gene encodes CDR1 MDHEN and CDR2 SYDVKM. V was clipped by 3 bases and J by 2 bases, with 16 bases between them. CDR3 sequence: CASSLTRGRGNYGYTF. The DNA read from the CDR3 is TGTGCCAGCAGTTTGACCCGGGGGCGGGGGAACTATGGC.

This clone was detected many times. The sequence runs out 3 residues before the end of the CDR3; the remainder is reconstructed from the germline J gene. The chain combines TRBV11-2 with TRBJ2-7; D is unresolved. The V gene's germline CDR1 is SGHAT and CDR2 FQNNGV. Trimming cost V 4 bases and J 1 base, with 14 bases left between them. This CDR3 region has 15 residues. CDR3 bases read: TGTGCCAGCAGCTCCATACCTTTGGCATCCTACGAG. As protein: CASSSIPLASYE. The whole CDR3 protein reads CASSSIPLASYEQYF.

Ten or more counts support this clone. The read ends 3 residues shy of where the CDR3 ends; the end is completed using the germline J gene. This chain connects TRBV6-2 or TRBV6-3 to TRBJ1-5; D is ambiguous. Looked up from germline, CDR1 is MNHEY and CDR2 is SVGEGT. Trimming shortened V by 4 bases and J by 1 base, and 11 bases separated the two germline ends. The CDR3 spans 15 residues. This CDR3 is CASSLRGGSNQPQHF. Partial CDR3 DNA: TGTGCCAGCAGTTTGAGAGGAGGGAGCAATCAGCCC.